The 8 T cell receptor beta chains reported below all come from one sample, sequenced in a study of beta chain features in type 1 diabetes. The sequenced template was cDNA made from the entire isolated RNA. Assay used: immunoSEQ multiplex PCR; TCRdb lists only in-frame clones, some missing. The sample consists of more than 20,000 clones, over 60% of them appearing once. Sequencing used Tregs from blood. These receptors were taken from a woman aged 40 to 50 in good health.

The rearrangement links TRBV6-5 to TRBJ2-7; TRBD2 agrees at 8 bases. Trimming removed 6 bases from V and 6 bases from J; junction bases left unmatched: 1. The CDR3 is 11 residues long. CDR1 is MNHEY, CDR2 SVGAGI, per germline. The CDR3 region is CASSRGGEQYF. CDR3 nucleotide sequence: TGTGCCAGCAGCCGGGGGGGCGAGCAGTACTTC.

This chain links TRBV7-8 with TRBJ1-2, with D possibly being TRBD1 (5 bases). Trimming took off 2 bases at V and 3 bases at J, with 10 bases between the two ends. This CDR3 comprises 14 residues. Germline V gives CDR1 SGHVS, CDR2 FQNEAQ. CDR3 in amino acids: CASSLTGGYYGYTF. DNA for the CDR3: TGTGCCAGCAGCTTAACCGGGGGTTACTATGGCTACACCTTC.

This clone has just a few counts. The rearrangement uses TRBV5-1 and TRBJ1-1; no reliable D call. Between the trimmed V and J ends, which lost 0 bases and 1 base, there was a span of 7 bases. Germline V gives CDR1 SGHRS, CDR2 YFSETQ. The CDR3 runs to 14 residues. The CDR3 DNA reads TGCGCCAGCAGCTTGGAGCGCAGGAACACTGAAGCTTTCTTT. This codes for CASSLERRNTEAFF.

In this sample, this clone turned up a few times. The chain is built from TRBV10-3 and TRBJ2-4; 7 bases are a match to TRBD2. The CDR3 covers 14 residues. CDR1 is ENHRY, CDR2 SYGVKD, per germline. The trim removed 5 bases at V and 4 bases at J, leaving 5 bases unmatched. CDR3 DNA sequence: TGTGCCATCAGTTCTCCTAGCGGTAAAAACATTCAGTACTTC. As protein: CAISSPSGKNIQYF.

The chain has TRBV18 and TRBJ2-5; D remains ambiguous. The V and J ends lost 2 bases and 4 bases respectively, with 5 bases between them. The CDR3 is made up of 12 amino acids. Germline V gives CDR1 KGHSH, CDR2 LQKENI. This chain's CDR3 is CASSPSGETQYF. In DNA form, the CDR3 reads TGTGCCAGCTCACCATCGGGAGAGACCCAGTACTTC.

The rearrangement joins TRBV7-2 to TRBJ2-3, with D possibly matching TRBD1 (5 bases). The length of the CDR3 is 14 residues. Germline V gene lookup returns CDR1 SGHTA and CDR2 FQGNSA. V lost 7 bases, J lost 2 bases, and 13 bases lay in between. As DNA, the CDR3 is TGTGCCAGCACACTTGGGGCCAACACAGATACGCAGTATTTT. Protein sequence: CASTLGANTDTQYF.

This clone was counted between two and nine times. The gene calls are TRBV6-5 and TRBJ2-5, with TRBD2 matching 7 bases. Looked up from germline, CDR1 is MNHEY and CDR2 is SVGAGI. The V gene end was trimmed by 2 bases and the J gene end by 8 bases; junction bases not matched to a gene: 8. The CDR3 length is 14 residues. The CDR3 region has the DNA TGTGCCAGCAGTTACGGGGGGGTAGACGGTACCCAGTACTTC. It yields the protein CASSYGGVDGTQYF.

This chain's CDR3 is CATTPGTNTGELFF. The CDR3 DNA reads TGTGCCACCACACCCGGGACAAACACCGGGGAGCTGTTTTTT. V is TRBV28 and J is TRBJ2-2; a weak D match, TRBD1 (6 bases). V lost 10 bases and J 2 bases, leaving 14 bases between the germline ends. This CDR3 region has 14 residues. Germline V gives CDR1 MDHEN, CDR2 SYDVKM.